This T cell receptor beta chain emerged from a study of OX40 agonist ivuxolimab in advanced cancers. TCRdb keeps only in-frame clones here, not all; method: immunoSEQ multiplex PCR. The table records 60,000 to 70,000 clones, more than 85% of them present only once. The germline V gene has CDR1 SGHDT and CDR2 YYEEEE. The length of the CDR3 is 17 residues. V was cut by 0 bases and J by 1 base, with 14 bases left in between. This sample comprised CD4+ or CD8+ T cells sorted from blood, obtained in a trial of the OX40 agonist ivuxolimab. The rearrangement links TRBV5-6 to TRBJ2-1; D gene unclear. The TCR comes from an adult with an advanced solid tumor such as melanoma, head and neck, liver or kidney cancer. The CDR3 is CASSLATRLGSYNEQFF. CDR3 coding DNA: TGTGCCAGCAGCTTGGCGACCAGGTTGGGTTCCTACAATGAGCAGTTCTTC.